This TCR beta chain was captured by sequencing in a study of blood T cell repertoires in COVID-19. As for the study in general: Material from acute and convalescent COVID-19 was sourced from the United States, Italy and Spain. Nucleic acid was either cDNA or gDNA, and it came from T cells, B-cell-depleted T cells, or PBMCs.

With 0 bases removed from V and 7 bases from J, the gap between germline ends came to 13 bases. CDR3 size: 16 residues. CDR1 is LNHDA, CDR2 SQIVND, per germline (reference sequence). In the authors' workflow: Nucleated cell number was recorded as an estimate derived from reference gene primer amplification. Clones were sequenced by immunoSEQ multiplex PCR, and TCRdb holds only the in-frame ones, with some missing. V, J and clone size are those of that table, while D and trimming were read from the DNA. The sample contains just over 650,000 clones, about 87% of which appear only once. The specimen was peripheral blood. This chain connects TRBV19 to TRBJ1-6; D is unresolved. The clonotype comes from a woman aged 18-29 years with acute or convalescent COVID-19. The CDR3 DNA sequence: TGTGCCAGTAGTATAGAAAGTGGCCTGACAAATTCACCCCTCCACTTT. Translation gives CASSIESGLTNSPLHF. The variable domain in full, with the rest retrieved from reference TRBV19 and TRBJ1-6, is DGGITQSPKYLFRKEGQNVTLSCEQNLNHDAMYWYRQDPGQGLRLIYYSQIVNDFQKGDIAEGYSVSREKKESFPLTVTSAQKNPTAFYLCASSIESGLTNSPLHFGNGTRLTVT.